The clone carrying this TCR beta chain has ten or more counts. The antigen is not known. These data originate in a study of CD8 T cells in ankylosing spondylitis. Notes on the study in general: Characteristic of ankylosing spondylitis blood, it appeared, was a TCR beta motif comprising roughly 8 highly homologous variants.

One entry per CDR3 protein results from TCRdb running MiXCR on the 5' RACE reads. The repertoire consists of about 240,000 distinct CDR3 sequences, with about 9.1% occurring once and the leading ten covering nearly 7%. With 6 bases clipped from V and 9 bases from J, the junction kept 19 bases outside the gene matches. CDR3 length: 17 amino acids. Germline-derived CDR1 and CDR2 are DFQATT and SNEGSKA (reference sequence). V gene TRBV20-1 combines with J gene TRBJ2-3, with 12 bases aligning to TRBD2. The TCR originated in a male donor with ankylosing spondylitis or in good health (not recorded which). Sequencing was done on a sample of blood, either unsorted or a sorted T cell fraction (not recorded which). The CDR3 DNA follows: TGCAGTGCAATGCCACTGACTAGCGGGGGAGCACATATGACGCAGTATTTT. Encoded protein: CSAMPLTSGGAHMTQYF.